Below are 17 T cell receptor beta chains sequenced from a single sample in a study of cytomegalovirus exposure and HLA in healthy donors. The data were produced by immunoSEQ multiplex PCR, yet TCRdb's version contains in-frame clones alone and is incomplete. The sample lists over 55,000 clones; approximately 96% were seen once. Sequencing used PBMCs. These receptors were taken from a man aged 18 to 30 in good health and CMV-seronegative.

The gene calls are TRBV6-4 and TRBJ2-2; TRBD1 matches 7 bases. The CDR3 totals 15 residues. With V trimmed by 7 bases and J by 6 bases, 11 bases remained unmatched. The germline CDR1 and CDR2 sequences are MRHNA and SNTAGT. CDR3 loop: CASKLETGSSGELFF. Written as DNA, the CDR3 is TGTGCCAGCAAACTCGAGACAGGGTCTTCCGGGGAGCTGTTTTTT.

This clone was counted between two and nine times. J is TRBJ2-1 and V is TRBV4-1; no clear D. The CDR3 is made up of 11 amino acids. Per germline, CDR1 MGHRA and CDR2 YSYEKL. V dropped 1 base and J dropped 8 bases, with 3 bases sitting between them. The CDR3 DNA reads as TGCGCCAGCAGCCAAGCCGATGAGCAGTTCTTC. Its protein product is CASSQADEQFF.

V is TRBV2 and J is TRBJ2-7, with D possibly being TRBD2 (6 bases). The V end was cut by 8 bases, the J end by 0 bases, with 8 bases between. Germline CDR1 is SNHLY and CDR2 is FYNNEI. The CDR3 spans 12 residues. The DNA of the CDR3 is TGTGCCAGCGGGACTGGCTCCTACGAGCAGTACTTC. Translation gives CASGTGSYEQYF.

The genes are TRBV18 and TRBJ2-7; TRBD2 agrees at 10 bases. This CDR3 comprises 16 residues. Germline values: CDR1 KGHSH, CDR2 LQKENI. Trimming cost V 4 bases and J 2 bases; bases outside gene matches: 8. CDR3 amino acids: CASSRRSGREAYEQYF. In DNA, the CDR3 is TGTGCCAGCTCACGGAGAAGCGGGAGGGAAGCCTACGAGCAGTACTTC. Full variable domain (missing parts from reference TRBV18 and TRBJ2-7): NAGVMQNPRHLVRRRGQEARLRCSPMKGHSHVYWYRQLPEEGLKFMVYLQKENIIDESGMPKERFSAEFPKEGPSILRIQQVVRGDSAAYFCASSRRSGREAYEQYFGPGTRLTVT.

The J gene is TRBJ2-2, the V gene TRBV7-6; D is unclear. This CDR3 has 13 amino acids. The germline CDR1 and CDR2 sequences are SGHVS and FNYEAQ. Deletions cut 6 bases from V and 5 bases from J, with 10 bases between. The CDR3 sequence: CASSSSFTGELFF. The CDR3 nucleotides read TGTGCCAGCAGTTCTAGTTTTACCGGGGAGCTGTTTTTT.

The genes are TRBV19 and TRBJ2-1, with 7 bases fitting TRBD1. This CDR3 region has 13 residues. V gave up 6 bases and J gave up 8 bases; unmatched junction bases: 7. Looked up from germline, CDR1 is LNHDA and CDR2 is SQIVND (reference sequence). The CDR3 nucleotides read TGTGCCAGTAGCAATACAGGGGCCGATGAGCAGTTCTTC. Residues: CASSNTGADEQFF.

V usage is TRBV9 and J usage is TRBJ2-5, with D perhaps matching TRBD2 (5 bases). The germline CDR1 and CDR2 sequences are SGDLS and YYNGEE. V lost 1 base to trimming and J lost 5 bases, with 15 bases between them. The CDR3 consists of 15 residues. CDR3 sequence (DNA): TGTGCCAGCAGCGTATTGGCGGGTCAAGGGGAGACCCAGTACTTC. Its translation is CASSVLAGQGETQYF.

This chain uses TRBV4-1 with TRBJ2-7; possibly TRBD1 for D (6 bases). V was cut by 4 bases and J by 3 bases, with 16 bases left in between. Germline assignment: CDR1 MGHRA and CDR2 YSYEKL. CDR3 length equals 15 residues. The CDR3 DNA sequence: TGCGCCAGCAGCCGGACCGGGACACCGGACTACGAGCAGTACTTC. Translation: CASSRTGTPDYEQYF.

The CDR3 nucleotides read TGCGCCAGCAGCGGCCTAGCGGGAGCTGTTAACGAGCAGTACTTC. As protein: CASSGLAGAVNEQYF. The rearrangement joins TRBV5-1 to TRBJ2-7, with 10 bases fitting TRBD2. Losses at the gene ends were 4 bases for V and 5 bases for J; bases not matched to a gene: 9. The germline gives CDR1 SGHRS, CDR2 YFSETQ. The length of the CDR3 is 15 residues.

V gene TRBV5-8 combines with J gene TRBJ2-2; TRBD2 aligns across 12 bases. V shed 4 bases and J 7 bases; nucleotides not matched to a gene: 8. Germline lookup yields CDR1 SGHTS and CDR2 YDEGEE. The CDR3 consists of 16 residues. CDR3 nucleotides: TGTGCCAGCAGCCTCGGGACTAGCGGGTACCGCGGGGAGCTGTTTTTT. It specifies CASSLGTSGYRGELFF.

This clone has just one count. This chain uses TRBV6-5 with TRBJ2-7; 12 bases align to TRBD2. J lost 2 bases, V lost 6 bases, and 2 bases had no gene match. The CDR3 has 14 amino acids. CDR1 and CDR2 from the germline V gene are MNHEY and SVGAGI. CDR3: CASSLAGGAYEQYF. The CDR3 region has the DNA TGTGCCAGCAGCCTAGCGGGAGGGGCCTACGAGCAGTACTTC.

This chain uses TRBV15 with TRBJ2-1; the match to TRBD2 covers 10 bases. Germline V gene sequence: CDR1 LNHNV, CDR2 YYDKDF (reference sequence). The V and J ends lost 5 bases and 10 bases, in that order; junction bases with no gene match: 11. The CDR3 length is 15 residues. The CDR3 sequence is CATSSPGLAKIEQFF. The DNA of the CDR3 is TGTGCCACCAGCTCTCCGGGACTAGCGAAAATAGAGCAGTTCTTC. Filled out from reference TRBV15 and TRBJ2-1, the complete variable domain reads DAMVIQNPRYQVTQFGKPVTLSCSQTLNHNVMYWYQQKSSQAPKLLFHYYDKDFNNEADTPDNFQSRRPNTSFCFLDIRSPGLGDTAMYLCATSSPGLAKIEQFFGPGTRLTVL.

J is TRBJ2-2 and V is TRBV9, with a possible D match to TRBD2 (6 bases). The CDR3 extends over 17 amino acids. The V end lost 0 bases, the J end lost 4 bases, and 16 bases lay between the germline ends. Germline CDR1 is SGDLS and CDR2 is YYNGEE. The CDR3 sequence is CASSVGTSWESTGELFF. The CDR3 bases are TGTGCCAGCAGCGTAGGTACTAGCTGGGAGAGCACCGGGGAGCTGTTTTTT.

The rearrangement links TRBV25-1 to TRBJ2-1; a possible D gene is TRBD2 (7 bases). Germline CDR1 reads MGHDK; CDR2 reads SYGVNS. V dropped 4 bases and J dropped 3 bases, with 16 bases sitting between them. There are 16 residues in the CDR3. The CDR3 protein is CASSVEGGGSYNEQFF. The CDR3, as DNA: TGTGCCAGCAGTGTTGAGGGGGGAGGGAGCTACAATGAGCAGTTCTTC.

The sample holds one count of this clone. The J gene is TRBJ1-4, the V gene TRBV6-1; 7 bases map to TRBD1. From germline, CDR1 is MNHNS and CDR2 SASEGT. This CDR3 is built from 14 residues. V lost 7 bases and J lost 2; bases outside the gene matches: 4. The CDR3 nucleotides read TGTGCCAGCACTTGGACAGGCACTAATGAAAAACTGTTTTTT. It codes for CASTWTGTNEKLFF.

The chain has TRBV30 and TRBJ1-5; no clear D gene. The ends were cut back, 0 bases at V and 4 bases at J, with 10 bases in the middle. Germline V lookup: CDR1 GTSNPN, CDR2 SVGIG (reference sequence). The CDR3 consists of 14 residues. The CDR3: CAWSVRSYNQPQHF. In DNA form, the CDR3 reads TGTGCCTGGAGTGTACGTTCCTATAATCAGCCCCAGCATTTT.

The genes are TRBV29-1 and TRBJ2-3; TRBD1 matches at 10 bases. V shed 3 bases, J shed 0 bases, and the junction held 0 bases outside the gene matches. CDR3 length: 14 residues. In germline, CDR1 is SQVTM, CDR2 ANQGSEA. The CDR3 nucleotides read TGCAGCGTTGAGGGACAGGGGAGCACAGATACGCAGTATTTT. Encoded protein: CSVEGQGSTDTQYF.